These T cell receptor beta chains were read from a single sample in a study of T cell responses to AZD1222 COVID-19 vaccine. Assay: immunoSEQ multiplex PCR; the TCRdb copy retains only in-frame clones and omits some. This sample has almost 55,000 clones, with around 80% found just once. The specimen comprised peripheral blood, sampled on day 0 of AZD1222 vaccination. The receptors were gathered from an adult in good health. Both conserved end residues are part of each CDR3. A D gene is named only where the DNA matches it firmly. Size tells how often a clone was seen (once, few, many) or the class of an expanded clone, and some rows leave it out.

V: TRBV4-2
D: .
length: 17
J: TRBJ2-2
size: .
DNA: TGTGCCAGCAGCCAAGATCGTTCCGGGGGAGAGGTCGGGGAGCTGTTTTTT
CDR3: CASSQDRSGGEVGELFF

V: TRBV5-6
D: .
length: 15
J: TRBJ1-1
size: .
DNA: TGTGCCAGCAGCTTGGAGAGGGTCACGCACACTGAAGCTTTCTTT
CDR3: CASSLERVTHTEAFF

V: TRBV2
D: TRBD2
length: 13
J: TRBJ2-7
size: .
DNA: TGTGCCAGCATGGCGGGAGAGGGATACGAGCAGTACTTC
CDR3: CASMAGEGYEQYF

V: TRBV28
D: .
length: 12
J: TRBJ1-5
size: .
DNA: TGTGCCAGCAGTTTGGAGTATCAGCCCCAGCATTTT
CDR3: CASSLEYQPQHF

V: TRBV6-6
D: TRBD2
length: 20
J: TRBJ2-3
size: .
DNA: TGTGCCAGCAGCGCCCGGGGTGGGGCGGGAGTTCCCAATTGCACAGATACGCAGTATTTT
CDR3: CASSARGGAGVPNCTDTQYF

V: TRBV15
D: TRBD1
length: 17
J: TRBJ2-3
size: .
DNA: TGTGCCACCAGCAGGGCTGGAGGGACAGGGACTGTGGGAACGCAGTATTTT
CDR3: CATSRAGGTGTVGTQYF

V: TRBV6-5
D: TRBD1
length: 15
J: TRBJ1-4
size: .
DNA: TGTGCCAGCAGGACCGGACAGGGGTGGGGGGAAAAACTGTTTTTT
CDR3: CASRTGQGWGEKLFF

V: TRBV28
D: .
length: 16
J: TRBJ2-7
size: .
DNA: TGTGCCAGCAGGACCCTCACCGCGGGATGGTCCTACGAGCAGTACTTC
CDR3: CASRTLTAGWSYEQYF

V: TRBV28
D: TRBD1
length: 12
J: TRBJ1-1
size: .
DNA: TGTGCCAGCGCAGGGGGCACCCCTCGAGCTTTCTTT
CDR3: CASAGGTPRAFF

V: TRBV18
D: .
length: 13
J: TRBJ2-7
size: .
DNA: TGTGCCAGCTCCGGGACACTGTCCTACGAGCAGTACTTC
CDR3: CASSGTLSYEQYF

V: TRBV4-1
D: TRBD1
length: 15
J: TRBJ2-7
size: .
DNA: TGCGCCAGCAGTTTCGGACAGGGGACATCCTACGAGCAGTACTTC
CDR3: CASSFGQGTSYEQYF

V: TRBV20-1
D: .
length: 13
J: TRBJ1-1
size: .
DNA: TGCAGTGCTAGTTCAGGCCGACGATTTGAAGCTTTCTTT
CDR3: CSASSGRRFEAFF

V: TRBV5-1
D: .
length: 14
J: TRBJ2-5
size: .
DNA: TGCGCCAGCAGCTTGAGAACTAGTGCAGAGACCCAGTACTTC
CDR3: CASSLRTSAETQYF

V: TRBV5-1
D: TRBD2
length: 16
J: TRBJ2-7
size: .
DNA: TGCGCCAGCAGCTTGGTAGCGGGTCTAGCGAGCTACGAGCAGTACTTC
CDR3: CASSLVAGLASYEQYF

V: TRBV4-1
D: .
length: 14
J: TRBJ1-2
size: .
DNA: TGCGCCAGCAGCCAAGAGCGGGGGGACTATGGCTACACCTTC
CDR3: CASSQERGDYGYTF

V: TRBV14
D: .
length: 16
J: TRBJ2-7
size: .
DNA: TGTGCCAGCAGCCCGTCCCTAGCGTCAAGCTCCTACGAGCAGTACTTC
CDR3: CASSPSLASSSYEQYF

V: TRBV28
D: TRBD1
length: 16
J: TRBJ1-2
size: .
DNA: TGTGCCAGCAGTTCCGGTGTGGGACAGGGGGCCTATGGCTACACCTTC
CDR3: CASSSGVGQGAYGYTF

V: TRBV5-1
D: .
length: 16
J: TRBJ2-1
size: few
DNA: TGCGCCAGCAGCTTCGGGGGTGGGGTCTCCTACAATGAGCAGTTCTTC
CDR3: CASSFGGGVSYNEQFF

V: TRBV18
D: TRBD1
length: 15
J: TRBJ1-4
size: .
DNA: TGTGCCAGCTCAAAACGGGACAGGGGGAATGAAAAACTGTTTTTT
CDR3: CASSKRDRGNEKLFF

V: TRBV6-2/TRBV6-3
D: .
length: 15
J: TRBJ2-3
size: .
DNA: TGTGCCAGCAGTACCGGACTACAGGGGAAAGATACGCAGTATTTT
CDR3: CASSTGLQGKDTQYF

V: TRBV4-2
D: TRBD1
length: 15
J: TRBJ1-6
size: .
DNA: TGTGCCAGCAGCCAGGAGGCCAGGGGGGATTCACCCCTCCACTTT
CDR3: CASSQEARGDSPLHF

V: TRBV7-2
D: .
length: 16
J: TRBJ1-6
size: few
DNA: TGTGCCAGCAGCTTAAGTGGCGGAGCTTTTCGTTCACCCCTCCACTTT
CDR3: CASSLSGGAFRSPLHF

V: TRBV28
D: TRBD1
length: 13
J: TRBJ2-7
size: .
DNA: TGTGCCAGCAGTCTCACAGGGGGCTGGGAGCAGTACTTC
CDR3: CASSLTGGWEQYF

V: TRBV5-4
D: .
length: 17
J: TRBJ2-2
size: .
DNA: TGTGCCAGCAGCTTGTCCTTGGGACTTCGAGACACCGGGGAGCTGTTTTTT
CDR3: CASSLSLGLRDTGELFF

V: TRBV2
D: TRBD2
length: 13
J: TRBJ2-5
size: .
DNA: TGTGCCAGCAGTAATAGCGGGCAAGAGACCCAGTACTTC
CDR3: CASSNSGQETQYF

V: TRBV5-6
D: .
length: 13
J: TRBJ2-1
size: .
DNA: TGTGCCAGCAGCCATGACTCCTACAATGAGCAGTTCTTC
CDR3: CASSHDSYNEQFF

V: TRBV19
D: .
length: 15
J: TRBJ1-3
size: .
DNA: TGTGCCAGTAGCCGAACAGGGTCGTATGGAAACACCATATATTTT
CDR3: CASSRTGSYGNTIYF

V: TRBV6-5
D: .
length: 15
J: TRBJ1-6
size: .
DNA: TGTGCCAGCGTCCCCCGAGGGCAGCATAATTCACCCCTCCACTTT
CDR3: CASVPRGQHNSPLHF

V: TRBV3-1/TRBV3-2
D: .
length: 14
J: TRBJ1-5
size: few
DNA: TGTGCCAGCAGCCAAGATCGAGGGTTACAGCCCCAGCATTTT
CDR3: CASSQDRGLQPQHF

V: TRBV11-2
D: .
length: 12
J: TRBJ1-2
size: .
DNA: TGTGCCAGCAGCTTAGCTGGGTTTGGCTACACCTTC
CDR3: CASSLAGFGYTF

V: TRBV28
D: .
length: 15
J: TRBJ1-3
size: .
DNA: TGTGCCAGCAGTTCTCCGTTGCTACGGCGAAACACCATATATTTT
CDR3: CASSSPLLRRNTIYF

V: TRBV5-1
D: TRBD2
length: 17
J: TRBJ2-1
size: .
DNA: TGCGCCAGCAGCCCGGGGACTAGCGGGGGGCTGGGCAATGAGCAGTTCTTC
CDR3: CASSPGTSGGLGNEQFF

V: TRBV5-1
D: .
length: 13
J: TRBJ1-1
size: .
DNA: TGCGCCAGCAGCTTGGAGGGAGGCACTGAAGCTTTCTTT
CDR3: CASSLEGGTEAFF

V: TRBV5-1
D: TRBD2
length: 15
J: TRBJ2-7
size: once
DNA: TGCGCCAGCAGCTTGTTGACTAGCGGTTCCTACGAGCAGTACTTC
CDR3: CASSLLTSGSYEQYF

V: TRBV5-6
D: .
length: 18
J: TRBJ2-2
size: .
DNA: TGTGCCAGCAGCTTGGACCCGGGGGTAGCGTGGAACACCGGGGAGCTGTTTTTT
CDR3: CASSLDPGVAWNTGELFF

V: TRBV5-1
D: .
length: 15
J: TRBJ2-1
size: .
DNA: TGCGCCAGCAACGTGGCGGGGGACATATACAATGAGCAGTTCTTC
CDR3: CASNVAGDIYNEQFF

V: TRBV28
D: .
length: 13
J: TRBJ1-5
size: .
DNA: TGTGCCAGCAGTCCGAGGGGCAATCAGCCCCAGCATTTT
CDR3: CASSPRGNQPQHF